The source of this T cell receptor (beta chain) is a study of blood T cell repertoires in COVID-19. This clone was counted a few times. TCRdb's copy holds only in-frame clones and misses some; the assay was immunoSEQ multiplex PCR. The table includes approximately 230,000 clones, about 85% detected once. The germline CDR1 and CDR2 sequences are LGHNA and YSLEER. The CDR3 loop spans 15 amino acids. V lost 0 bases, J lost 3 bases, and 12 bases lay in between. Sequencing input: peripheral blood. The chain recombines TRBV4-3 with TRBJ2-7; a weak D match, TRBD1 (6 bases). The TCR comes from a man younger than 35 with active or convalescent COVID-19. The CDR3 DNA follows: TGCGCCAGCAGCCAAGAGAGGACAGTAATCTACGAGCAGTACTTC. It codes for CASSQERTVIYEQYF.